The 23 T cell receptor beta chains presented below share a single source sample, sequenced in a study of radiotherapy plus CTLA-4 blockade in lung cancer. Measured with immunoSEQ multiplex PCR; TCRdb has only the in-frame clones, and not every one. The sample includes approximately 82,000 clones, approximately 80% of them seen just once. Sequences were derived from peripheral blood, sampled from a patient treated with radiotherapy plus ipilimumab. The origin of the receptors is a human donor with non-small cell lung cancer that progressed on radiotherapy plus ipilimumab.

The gene calls are TRBV5-6 and TRBJ2-3; D unresolved. V lost 4 bases, J lost 3 bases, and 3 bases lay in between. The germline V gene encodes CDR1 SGHDT and CDR2 YYEEEE. This CDR3 contains 11 residues. In DNA form, the CDR3 reads TGTGCCAGCAGCCGAACAGATACGCAGTATTTT. As protein: CASSRTDTQYF.

Only one count was recorded for this clone. The rearrangement uses TRBV19 and TRBJ1-2, with 7 positions matching TRBD1. Germline V gene data show CDR1 as LNHDA and CDR2 as SQIVND (reference sequence). CDR3 length: 13 residues. The V and J ends lost 4 bases and 4 bases, in that order; junction bases with no gene match: 3. DNA for the CDR3: TGTGCCAGTAGTAGCGGGACAGTCTATGGCTACACCTTC. This encodes CASSSGTVYGYTF.

The chain couples TRBV6-5 to TRBJ2-7; 7 nucleotides align to TRBD1. Per germline, CDR1 MNHEY and CDR2 SVGAGI. After removal of 4 bases from V and 2 bases from J, the junction contained 5 bases not matched to a gene. CDR3 length equals 14 residues. CDR3 in amino acids: CASSSHQGAYEQYF. The CDR3 DNA sequence: TGTGCCAGCAGTTCCCATCAGGGGGCCTACGAGCAGTACTTC.

This clone appeared a single time. The V gene is TRBV5-6, the J gene TRBJ2-7; 11 bases fit TRBD2. The germline V gene encodes CDR1 SGHDT and CDR2 YYEEEE. This CDR3 comprises 13 residues. V gave up 4 bases and J gave up 6 bases; unmatched junction bases: 3. CDR3 region: CASSVLAGVEQYF. CDR3 bases: TGTGCCAGCAGCGTACTAGCGGGGGTCGAGCAGTACTTC.

The V call is TRBV6-1, the J call TRBJ2-7; 7 nucleotides match TRBD2. V was pared by 9 bases and J by 4 bases, with 9 bases of the junction left unmatched. The CDR3 sequence is 13 residues long. CDR1 and CDR2 from the germline V gene are MNHNS and SASEGT. DNA for the CDR3: TGTGCCAGTGAGGCGGGGGATCGGTACGAGCAGTACTTC. Translation gives CASEAGDRYEQYF.

This clone was detected once. This rearrangement joins TRBV11-2 to TRBJ2-7; TRBD2 matches at 7 bases. Trimming at V came to 2 bases and at J to 7 bases, leaving 14 bases not matched to a gene. CDR3 length: 16 residues. Germline lookup yields CDR1 SGHAT and CDR2 FQNNGV. In nucleotides, the CDR3 is TGTGCCAGCAGCTTATACCCCGGGACTATTGTTACGGAGCAGTACTTC. Protein product: CASSLYPGTIVTEQYF.

This chain's CDR3 is CASSWGHGYTF. Here the CDR3 DNA reads TGTGCCAGCAGTTGGGGGCATGGCTACACCTTC. This chain links TRBV6-5 with TRBJ1-2, with D possibly TRBD1 on 6 matching bases. The ends were cut back, 4 bases at V and 6 bases at J, with 6 bases in the middle. CDR3 size: 11 residues. Per the germline V gene, CDR1 is MNHEY and CDR2 is SVGAGI.

This chain connects TRBV11-3 to TRBJ1-1; 9 nucleotides line up with TRBD1. There are 17 residues in the CDR3. The germline gives CDR1 SGHNT, CDR2 YENEEA. Germline trimming cut 3 bases from V and 4 bases from J; bases unmatched to any gene: 12. CDR3 in amino acids: CASSFTQTGGASTEAFF. The CDR3 DNA is TGTGCCAGCAGCTTTACCCAAACAGGGGGCGCGTCCACTGAAGCTTTCTTT.

The V gene is TRBV2, the J gene TRBJ2-5, with D possibly being TRBD1 or TRBD2 (6 bases each). CDR3 length equals 14 residues. V was trimmed by 1 base and J by 5 bases, leaving 11 bases between them. Germline V gene data show CDR1 as SNHLY and CDR2 as FYNNEI. CDR3 nucleotides: TGTGCCAGCAGTGAAGGAGGGGGGAGGGAGACCCAGTACTTC. Its translation: CASSEGGGRETQYF.

The V call is TRBV5-1, the J call TRBJ2-3, with 11 bases that match TRBD2. V gave up 0 bases and J gave up 0 bases; unmatched junction bases: 3. Germline V gene lookup returns CDR1 SGHRS and CDR2 YFSETQ. CDR3 length: 17 amino acids. The CDR3 loop reads CASSLALAGGSTDTQYF. In DNA, the CDR3 is TGCGCCAGCAGCTTGGCGCTAGCGGGGGGTAGCACAGATACGCAGTATTTT.

The rearrangement uses TRBV7-9 and TRBJ2-2, with 7 bases matching TRBD1. CDR1 is SEHNR and CDR2 is FQNEAQ in the germline V gene (reference sequence). The length of the CDR3 is 14 residues. With V trimmed by 4 bases and J by 7 bases, 6 bases remained unmatched. CDR3 sequence reads: CASSSPTGIGELFF. The CDR3 region has the DNA TGTGCCAGCAGCTCACCGACAGGGATCGGGGAGCTGTTTTTT.

This chain uses TRBV6-1 with TRBJ2-1, with 8 bases identical to TRBD1. V shed 6 bases and J 7 bases; nucleotides not matched to a gene: 8. This CDR3 comprises 14 residues. Germline loops: CDR1 MNHNS, CDR2 SASEGT. The CDR3 reads CASRKTGEGNEQFF. CDR3 coding DNA: TGTGCCAGCAGAAAGACAGGGGAAGGGAATGAGCAGTTCTTC.

The rearrangement uses TRBV18 and TRBJ2-3; 7 positions agree with TRBD1. V shed 0 bases and J 3 bases; nucleotides not matched to a gene: 9. Germline V gene lookup returns CDR1 KGHSH and CDR2 LQKENI. The CDR3 length is 17 residues. CDR3 in DNA: TGTGCCAGCTCACCACCGATAATGACAGGGTCGACAGATACGCAGTATTTT. The encoded protein is CASSPPIMTGSTDTQYF.

J is TRBJ2-2 and V is TRBV2; TRBD1 or TRBD2 may be the D gene (5 bases each). The CDR3 runs 13 residues. V was pared by 7 bases and J by 4 bases, with 10 bases between. The germline V gene has CDR1 SNHLY and CDR2 FYNNEI. CDR3 DNA: TGTGCCAGCACGGGACCGGGCACCGGGGAGCTGTTTTTT. The encoded protein is CASTGPGTGELFF.

In DNA form, the CDR3 reads TGCAGCGTTGACGACAGATCATTCCAAGAGACCCAGTACTTC. It translates to CSVDDRSFQETQYF. The chain uses TRBV29-1 and TRBJ2-5, with a weak D call TRBD1 (5 bases). Trimming removed 3 bases from V and 1 base from J, with 12 bases in between. The germline V gene encodes CDR1 SQVTM and CDR2 ANQGSEA. The CDR3 has 14 residues. Full variable domain (rest looked up from reference TRBV29-1 and TRBJ2-5): SAVISQKPSRDICQRGTSLTIQCQVDSQVTMMFWYRQQPGQSLTLIATANQGSEATYESGFVIDKFPISRPNLTFSTLTVSNMSPEDSSIYLCSVDDRSFQETQYFGPGTRLLVL.

J is TRBJ2-7 and V is TRBV11-3, with 8 bases lining up with TRBD1. J gave up 2 bases and V 6 bases, and 15 bases lay outside the gene matches. CDR3 size: 17 residues. Germline V CDR1 and CDR2: SGHNT, YENEEA. CDR3 sequence reads: CASSYGQGRLRAYEQYF. The CDR3 bases are TGTGCCAGCAGTTACGGACAGGGCCGACTGCGGGCCTACGAGCAGTACTTC.

In this sample, this clone turned up once. This chain uses TRBV5-4 with TRBJ1-5, with unresolved D. The CDR3 contains 15 residues. The V end was cut by 0 bases, the J end by 5 bases, with 12 bases between. CDR1 and CDR2 (germline): SGHNT, YYREEE (reference sequence). Here the CDR3 reads CASSLEGGSDQPQHF. CDR3 nucleotides: TGTGCCAGCAGCTTGGAGGGAGGCTCGGATCAGCCCCAGCATTTT.

The chain couples TRBV27 to TRBJ2-3, with TRBD1 matching over 7 bases. Germline assignment: CDR1 MNHEY and CDR2 SMNVEV (reference sequence). The CDR3 consists of 13 residues. Trimming cost V 7 bases and J 4 bases; bases outside gene matches: 5. In nucleotides, the CDR3 is TGTGCCAGCAACCAAAGGGGGCCAGATACGCAGTATTTT. As protein: CASNQRGPDTQYF.

Concerning this clone itself: Within the sample, other DNA sequences also encode this same CDR3. The chain links TRBV2 to TRBJ1-3; D gene ambiguous. From germline, CDR1 is SNHLY and CDR2 FYNNEI. This CDR3 spans 14 amino acids. V lost 7 bases and J 0 bases, leaving 10 bases between the germline ends. CDR3 coding DNA: TGTGCCAGCAAGGCAGGAAGCTCTGGAAACACCATATATTTT. It codes for CASKAGSSGNTIYF. The entire variable domain, with the rest obtained from reference TRBV2 and TRBJ1-3, is as follows: EPEVTQTPSHQVTQMGQEVILRCVPISNHLYFYWYRQILGQKVEFLVSFYNNEISEKSEIFDDQFSVERPDGSNFTLKIRSTKLEDSAMYFCASKAGSSGNTIYFGEGSWLTVV.

This chain joins TRBV2 and TRBJ1-5, with D maybe TRBD1 (5 bases). The CDR3 covers 13 residues. V lost 10 bases and J 3 bases, leaving 13 bases between the germline ends. The germline V gene encodes CDR1 SNHLY and CDR2 FYNNEI. The CDR3 protein is CATRRQPNQPQHF. The CDR3 bases are TGTGCCACCAGGAGACAGCCCAATCAGCCCCAGCATTTT.

This clone is a singleton in its sample. The gene calls are TRBV7-2 and TRBJ1-2; D is unresolved. The CDR3 loop spans 17 amino acids. V gave up 4 bases and J gave up 4 bases, with 22 bases separating them. Looked up from germline, CDR1 is SGHTA and CDR2 is FQGNSA. CDR3 loop: CASSWIDGDGKTYGYTF. The CDR3 nucleotides are TGTGCCAGCAGCTGGATTGACGGAGACGGAAAGACCTATGGCTACACCTTC.

The chain uses TRBV5-1 and TRBJ2-3, with D maybe TRBD1 (5 bases). Deletions cut 4 bases from V and 2 bases from J, with 14 bases between. Germline values: CDR1 SGHRS, CDR2 YFSETQ. The CDR3 covers 15 residues. The CDR3 DNA reads as TGCGCCAGCAGCCGCAGGGTTGGTGACACAGATACGCAGTATTTT. The encoded protein is CASSRRVGDTDTQYF.

The chain carries TRBV7-2 and TRBJ2-1, with D maybe TRBD1 (5 bases). CDR1 is SGHTA and CDR2 is FQGNSA in the germline V gene. Trimming pared 0 bases from V and 5 bases from J, leaving 14 bases between. The CDR3 runs to 16 residues. The CDR3 spells CASSLAHQGRDNEQFF. The CDR3 bases are TGTGCCAGCAGCTTAGCGCACCAGGGAAGGGACAATGAGCAGTTCTTC.